This T cell receptor (beta chain) was obtained from a study of beta chain features in type 1 diabetes. Expressed TCRB transcripts were sequenced because the isolated RNA had all been reverse transcribed beforehand. For naive, central memory and regulatory T cell samples, reads averaged around 3.8 million. The assay was immunoSEQ multiplex PCR, and TCRdb's table has in-frame clones only and misses some. Among 350,000 or so clones listed, about 19% were seen once. This clone appeared a few times. Trimming removed 11 bases at V and 8 bases at J, with 24 bases between. The CDR3 totals 14 residues. Germline V gives CDR1 SGHDN, CDR2 FVKESK. Sorting produced populations that all topped 95% purity.

This rearrangement joins TRBV14 to TRBJ1-2; no clear D gene. Sequences were obtained from naive CD4+ T cells from blood. The origin of this receptor is a woman under 30 in good health. Written as DNA, the CDR3 is TGTGCCGTCGGGGAGAAGGACTCGGGCGACGGCTACACCTTC. It translates to CAVGEKDSGDGYTF.